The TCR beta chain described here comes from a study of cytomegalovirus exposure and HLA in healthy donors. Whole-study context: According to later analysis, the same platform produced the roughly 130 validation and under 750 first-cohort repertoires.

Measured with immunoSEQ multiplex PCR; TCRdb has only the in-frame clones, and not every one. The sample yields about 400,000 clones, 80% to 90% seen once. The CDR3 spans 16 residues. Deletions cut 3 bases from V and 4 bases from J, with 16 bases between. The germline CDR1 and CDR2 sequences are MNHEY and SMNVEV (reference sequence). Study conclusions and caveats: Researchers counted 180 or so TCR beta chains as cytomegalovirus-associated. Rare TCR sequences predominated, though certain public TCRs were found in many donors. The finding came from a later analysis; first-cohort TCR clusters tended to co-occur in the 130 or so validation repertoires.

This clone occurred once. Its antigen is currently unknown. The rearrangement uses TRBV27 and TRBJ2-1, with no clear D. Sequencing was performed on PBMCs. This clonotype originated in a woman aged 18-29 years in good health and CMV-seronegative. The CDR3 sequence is CASSFLGTESYNEQFF. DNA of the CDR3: TGTGCCAGCAGTTTCTTGGGTACAGAGAGTTACAATGAGCAGTTCTTC.